The T cell receptor beta chain described here comes from a study of cytomegalovirus exposure and HLA in healthy donors. Broader study findings: As a later analysis showed, a missense DCLRE1C variant was linked to trimming of TCR beta V- and J-genes.

Vbeta (60) and Jbeta (13) primers were used in the PCR. Sequenced by immunoSEQ multiplex PCR; TCRdb stores in-frame clones only, minus some. This table holds under 150,000 clones. Turning to this clone: Its antigen is not identified.

The clonotype originates from a woman aged 35 to 49 in good health and CMV-seronegative. Sequencing used PBMCs.

CDR3 coding DNA: TGTGCCAGCAGTTTATCACAATTGGCAGATACGCAGTATTTT. The encoded protein is CASSLSQLADTQYF. The gene calls are TRBV27 and TRBJ2-3; D is undetermined. CDR1 MNHEY and CDR2 SMNVEV come from the germline V gene (reference sequence). V lost 0 bases, J lost 4 bases, and 8 bases lay in between. The CDR3 has 14 amino acids.